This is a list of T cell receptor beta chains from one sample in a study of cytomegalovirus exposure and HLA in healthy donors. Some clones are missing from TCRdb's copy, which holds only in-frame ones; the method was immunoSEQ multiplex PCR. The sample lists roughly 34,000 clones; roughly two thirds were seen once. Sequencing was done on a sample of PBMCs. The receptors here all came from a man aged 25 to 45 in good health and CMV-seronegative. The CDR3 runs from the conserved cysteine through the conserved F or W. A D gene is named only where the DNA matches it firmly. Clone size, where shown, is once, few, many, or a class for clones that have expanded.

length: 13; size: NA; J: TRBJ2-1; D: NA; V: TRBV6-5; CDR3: CASSYQGMNEQFF; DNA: TGTGCCAGCAGTTACCAGGGTATGAATGAGCAGTTCTTC
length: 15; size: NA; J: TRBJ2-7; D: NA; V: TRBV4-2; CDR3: CASSQVMGSSYEQYF; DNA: TGTGCCAGCAGCCAAGTAATGGGGAGCTCCTACGAGCAGTACTTC
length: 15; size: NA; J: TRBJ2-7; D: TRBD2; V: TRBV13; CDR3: CASRLGREGSLEQYF; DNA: TGTGCCAGCAGATTAGGGCGGGAGGGTTCCCTCGAGCAGTACTTC
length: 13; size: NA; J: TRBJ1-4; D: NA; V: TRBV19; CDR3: CASIGAVNEKLFF; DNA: TGTGCCAGTATAGGGGCAGTGAATGAAAAACTGTTTTTT
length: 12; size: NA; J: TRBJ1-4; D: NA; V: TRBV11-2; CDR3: CASSLQGEKLFF; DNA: TGTGCCAGCAGCTTACAGGGTGAAAAACTGTTTTTT
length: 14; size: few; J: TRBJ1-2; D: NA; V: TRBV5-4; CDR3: CASSLVHRDYGYTF; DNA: TGTGCCAGCAGCTTGGTCCACAGAGACTATGGCTACACCTTC
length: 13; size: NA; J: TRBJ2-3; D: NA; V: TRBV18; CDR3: CASSPSREDTQYF; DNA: TGTGCCAGCTCACCGTCGAGGGAGGATACGCAGTATTTT
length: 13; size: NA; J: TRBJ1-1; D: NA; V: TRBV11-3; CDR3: CASSLTGGTEAFF; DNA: TGTGCCAGCAGCTTGACGGGGGGCACTGAAGCTTTCTTT
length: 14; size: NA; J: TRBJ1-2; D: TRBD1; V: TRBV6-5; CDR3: CASSYDRGQDGYTF; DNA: TGTGCCAGCAGTTACGATAGGGGGCAAGATGGCTACACCTTC
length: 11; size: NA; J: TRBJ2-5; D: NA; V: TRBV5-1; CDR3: CASSFKETQYF; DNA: TGCGCCAGCAGCTTTAAAGAGACCCAGTACTTC
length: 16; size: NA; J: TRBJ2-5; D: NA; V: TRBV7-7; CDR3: CASSLDPHTGLETQYF; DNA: TGTGCTAGCAGCTTAGACCCTCATACAGGGTTGGAGACCCAGTACTTC
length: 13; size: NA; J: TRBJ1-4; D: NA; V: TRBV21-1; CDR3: CASRGATNEKLFF; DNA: TGTGCCAGCCGGGGGGCCACTAATGAAAAACTGTTTTTT
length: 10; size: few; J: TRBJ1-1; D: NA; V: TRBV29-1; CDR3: CSVVDLRAFF; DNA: TGCAGCGTTGTAGACCTGCGAGCTTTCTTT
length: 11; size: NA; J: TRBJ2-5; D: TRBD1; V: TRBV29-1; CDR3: CSVRGPETQYF; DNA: TGCAGCGTGAGGGGGCCGGAGACCCAGTACTTC
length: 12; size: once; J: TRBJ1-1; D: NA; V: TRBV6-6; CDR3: CASGKGWTEAFF; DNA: TGTGCCAGCGGAAAGGGGTGGACTGAAGCTTTCTTT
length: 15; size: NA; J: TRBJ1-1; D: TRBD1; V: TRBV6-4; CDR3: CASSVSQGANTEAFF; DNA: TGTGCCAGCAGTGTATCGCAGGGGGCGAACACTGAAGCTTTCTTT
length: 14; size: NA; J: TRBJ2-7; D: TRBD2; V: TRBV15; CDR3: CATMSVAGDYEQYF; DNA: TGTGCCACCATGTCAGTAGCGGGAGACTACGAGCAGTACTTC
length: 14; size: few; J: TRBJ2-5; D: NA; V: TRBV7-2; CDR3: CASSLVLGGETQYF; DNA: TGTGCCAGCAGCTTAGTCCTCGGGGGTGAGACCCAGTACTTC
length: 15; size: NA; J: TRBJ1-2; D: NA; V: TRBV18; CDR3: CASSPPQSANYGYTF; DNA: TGTGCCAGCTCACCCCCGCAGTCAGCTAACTATGGCTACACCTTC
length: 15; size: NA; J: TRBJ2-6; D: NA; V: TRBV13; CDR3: CASSAAGTGANVLTF; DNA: TGTGCCAGCAGCGCCGCAGGAACCGGGGCCAACGTCCTGACTTTC
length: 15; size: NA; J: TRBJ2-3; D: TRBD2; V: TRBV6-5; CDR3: CASKPRTSGTDTQYF; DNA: TGTGCCAGCAAGCCGCGGACTAGCGGGACTGATACGCAGTATTTT
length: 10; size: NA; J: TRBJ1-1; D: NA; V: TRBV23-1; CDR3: CASTDTEAFF; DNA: TGCGCCAGCACTGACACTGAAGCTTTCTTT
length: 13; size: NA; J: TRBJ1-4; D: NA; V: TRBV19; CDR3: CASSIGTVPRFFF; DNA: TGTGCCAGTAGTATCGGTACGGTCCCGAGATTCTTTTTT